The present T cell receptor (beta chain) was sequenced within a study of identical twins. Study outcomes and limitations: Where out-of-frame alpha sequences were twin-shared, they showed excess low generation probability.

The table lists this clonotype with a few counts. Its matching antigen is unknown. Looked up from germline, CDR1 is MNHNS and CDR2 is SASEGT. V lost 6 bases, J lost 7 bases, and 15 bases lay in between. The CDR3 runs 14 residues. A single record per CDR3 protein comes from TCRdb applying MiXCR to the 5' RACE reads. The sample includes 550,000 to 800,000 distinct CDR3 sequences, roughly 7.2% of them seen just once. The same specimen was also included in a second study, on yellow fever vaccine responses in identical twins. That work states: Each twin's T cell response to the vaccine was reported to look partly convergent and partly personalized.

The origin of this receptor is a woman between 18 and 29 years old in good health. This chain links TRBV6-1 with TRBJ1-4, with D perhaps matching TRBD1 (6 bases). The sample consisted of PBMCs. CDR3 region: CASRQQGYGEKLFF. The CDR3, as DNA: TGTGCCAGCAGGCAACAGGGATATGGTGAAAAACTGTTTTTT.